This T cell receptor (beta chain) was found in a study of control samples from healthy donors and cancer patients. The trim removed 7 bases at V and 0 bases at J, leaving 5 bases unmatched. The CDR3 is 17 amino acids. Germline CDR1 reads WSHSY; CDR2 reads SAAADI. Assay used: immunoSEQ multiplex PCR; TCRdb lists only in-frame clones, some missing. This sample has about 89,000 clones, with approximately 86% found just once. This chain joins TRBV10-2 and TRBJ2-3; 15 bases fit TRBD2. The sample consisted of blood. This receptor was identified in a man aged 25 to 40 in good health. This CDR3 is CASKGGLAGGSTDTQYF. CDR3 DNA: TGCGCCAGCAAGGGGGGACTAGCGGGGGGCAGCACAGATACGCAGTATTTT.